The entry below gives a single T cell receptor beta chain sequence along with its context. The entry originates in a study of OX40 agonist ivuxolimab in advanced cancers. Clones were sequenced by immunoSEQ multiplex PCR, and TCRdb holds only the in-frame ones, with some missing. The data contain around 74,000 clones, approximately 89% of them singletons. With 6 bases clipped from V and 5 bases from J, the junction kept 13 bases outside the gene matches. The CDR3 extends over 15 amino acids. CDR1 and CDR2 (germline): KGHSH, LQKENI. Material: CD4+ or CD8+ T cells sorted from blood, obtained in a trial of the OX40 agonist ivuxolimab. This TCR was sampled from an adult with an advanced solid tumor such as melanoma, head and neck, liver or kidney cancer. V is TRBV18 and J is TRBJ2-7, with TRBD2 matching over 7 bases. This CDR3 is CASSDQMAGENEQYF. The DNA of the CDR3 is TGTGCCAGCTCTGACCAGATGGCGGGGGAAAACGAGCAGTACTTC.